The TCR beta chain described here comes from a study of blood T cell repertoires in COVID-19 (dated by TCRdb to 2019 to 2021). With respect to the entire study: Samples from collaborators originated in the United States, Italy and Spain and spanned both the acute and convalescent phases of COVID-19. HLA class I and class II types, where available, came from metadata supplied by the sample provider rather than from assay-based typing. The dataset comprised deeply sampled blood TCRbeta repertoires from subjects exposed to, actively infected with, or recovered from COVID-19. The samples were drawn from two sources: the first 160 participants of the ongoing ImmuneRACE study, and 1,254 subjects contributed by 6 global collaborators. A de-identified subject ID, COVID-19 status, age in years and sex were almost always included in the sample metadata. The prospective study material was composed of cDNA or gDNA derived from T cells, B-cell-depleted T cells, or PBMCs. A freely available public database, intended as a resource for researchers studying the immune response to SARS-CoV-2, is where the repertoires were released.

TCRbeta CDR3 regions were amplified from genomic DNA by means of the immunoSEQ Assay, a bias-controlled multiplex PCR. For the original study's pipeline: Within the assay, amplification of reference gene primers was used to estimate how many nucleated cells each sample contained. To quantify the absolute abundance of each unique TCRbeta CDR3 rearrangement, sequence reads were collapsed and filtered. For each sample, productive Simpson clonality was calculated by taking the square root of Simpson's diversity index across productive rearrangements. The source is immuneACCESS, and TCRdb retained only in-frame sequences with V and J called. Part of the clones is not carried over; for the studies checked, unresolved V genes explain less than half of this, and the remainder is unexplained. V and J calls and clone size come straight from that table; D and trimming were deduced from the DNA. Across this sample there are about 480,000 clones, with around 87% seen only once. The ten largest clonotypes hold 1.8% of the sample.

Participants in the prospective study were enrolled through a virtual design, were aged 18 to 89 years, and lived in roughly 24 United States geographic areas. To assign participants to cohorts, the prospective study relied on clinical history that participants themselves reported in a screening survey and a study questionnaire. ImmuneRACE Cohort 3 recovered participants were defined by two consecutive negative NP/OP PCR tests, healthcare professional clearance, or symptom resolution. Mobile phlebotomists in the prospective study collected whole blood, serum and a nasopharyngeal or oropharyngeal swab from every participant. Additional blood draws and questionnaires over an approximately two-month period could optionally be provided by prospective study participants. Blood samples from the prospective study were shipped frozen or at room temperature prior to DNA extraction. As concerns this clone: This receptor's antigen is unknown. There are no base qualities to consult, and no much larger clone falls within one base.

Results and caveats for the whole study, not just this receptor: The amount of clinical and demographic metadata varied by source and participant and was provided uncurated.

This receptor was obtained from a middle-aged woman who had recovered from COVID-19. Sequencing was performed on PBMCs or T cells enriched from blood (not recorded which).

The DNA reads TGTGCCAGCAGCTTAGTAGACCCCAGGGGTTCTAAGTGGAAACTGTTTTTT. Translated, it gives CASSLVDPRGSKWKLFF. The chain uses TRBV7-9 and TRBJ1-4; TRBD1 might be the D gene, on 6 matching bases. CDR1 and CDR2 (SEHNR, FQNEAQ) derive from the germline V gene (reference sequence). Taken from cysteine to phenylalanine, the CDR3 has 17 residues. Here the CDR3 DNA is all that survives: 51 bases in frame from base 1. The V and J ends are trimmed by 1 base and 11 bases, leaving 23 bases between them.